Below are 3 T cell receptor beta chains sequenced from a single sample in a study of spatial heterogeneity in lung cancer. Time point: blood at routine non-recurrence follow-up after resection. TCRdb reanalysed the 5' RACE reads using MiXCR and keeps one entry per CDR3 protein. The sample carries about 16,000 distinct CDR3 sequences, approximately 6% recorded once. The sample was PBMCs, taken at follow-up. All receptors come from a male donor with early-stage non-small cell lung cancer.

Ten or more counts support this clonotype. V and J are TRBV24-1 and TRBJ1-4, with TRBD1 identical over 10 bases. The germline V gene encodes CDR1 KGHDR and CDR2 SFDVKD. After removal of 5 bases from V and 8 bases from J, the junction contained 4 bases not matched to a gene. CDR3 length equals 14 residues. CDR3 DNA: TGTGCCACCAGTGGAGGGACAGGGGACGAAAAACTGTTTTTT. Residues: CATSGGTGDEKLFF.

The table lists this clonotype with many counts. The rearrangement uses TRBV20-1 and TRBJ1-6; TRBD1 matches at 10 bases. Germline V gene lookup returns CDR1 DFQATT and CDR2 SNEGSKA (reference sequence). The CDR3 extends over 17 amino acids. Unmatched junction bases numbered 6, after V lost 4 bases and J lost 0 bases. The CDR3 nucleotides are TGCAGTGCTACCAGGACAGGGGGGAGCTCCTATAATTCACCCCTCCACTTT. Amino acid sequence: CSATRTGGSSYNSPLHF.

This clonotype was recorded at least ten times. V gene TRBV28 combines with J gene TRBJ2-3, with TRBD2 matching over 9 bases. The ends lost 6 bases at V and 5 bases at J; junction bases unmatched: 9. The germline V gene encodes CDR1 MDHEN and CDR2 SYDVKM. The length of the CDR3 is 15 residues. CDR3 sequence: CASSTGGRGGDTQYF. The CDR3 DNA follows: TGTGCCAGCAGCACGGGCGGGAGGGGAGGAGATACGCAGTATTTT.